A single sample is the source of the 27 T cell receptor beta chains below, sequenced in a study of shared clonotypes between healthy human individuals. Sequencing used immunoSEQ multiplex PCR; TCRdb keeps in-frame clones, though not all of them. The repertoire consists of about 2.4 million clones, with 90% to 95% occurring once and the leading ten covering about 0.34%. Sequencing was done on a sample of naive CD4+ T cells from PBMCs. Subset: CD45RA+ positively selected. Receptors originate from a man between 18 and 29 years old in good health. Some clones in this sample may be carry-over from other donors' samples.

The gene calls are TRBV5-5 and TRBJ2-7; perhaps TRBD1 as D (6 bases). Trimming removed 4 bases at V and 2 bases at J, with 16 bases between. Germline CDR1 is SGHKS and CDR2 is YYEKEE (reference sequence). The CDR3 loop spans 15 amino acids. CDR3 sequence: CASSPGQKTTYEQYF. CDR3 bases: TGTGCCAGCAGCCCCGGACAGAAAACTACCTACGAGCAGTACTTC.

V is TRBV20-1 and J is TRBJ2-3; D not resolved. This CDR3 region has 10 residues. Germline V lookup: CDR1 DFQATT, CDR2 SNEGSKA (reference sequence). Trimming took off 8 bases at V and 3 bases at J, with 6 bases between the two ends. CDR3 sequence reads: CSPRTDTQYF. CDR3 DNA: TGCAGTCCTCGAACAGATACGCAGTATTTT.

The chain recombines TRBV27 with TRBJ2-7; a weak D match, TRBD2 (6 bases). With 2 bases removed from V and 2 bases from J, the gap between germline ends came to 13 bases. Germline-derived CDR1 and CDR2 are MNHEY and SMNVEV (reference sequence). This CDR3 has 15 amino acids. As DNA, the CDR3 is TGTGCCAGCAGTTTAAAGGTCGGAGGGACCTACGAGCAGTACTTC. Translation gives CASSLKVGGTYEQYF.

V is TRBV7-3 and J is TRBJ2-3; 12 positions agree with TRBD2. This CDR3 is 17 amino acids long. With 0 bases clipped from V and 5 bases from J, the junction kept 6 bases outside the gene matches. Germline lookup yields CDR1 SGHTA and CDR2 FQGTGA. The DNA of the CDR3 is TGTGCCAGCAGCTTAACTGGGGGGACTAGCGGGCGAGATACGCAGTATTTT. Protein: CASSLTGGTSGRDTQYF.

The count of this clone is one. This chain joins TRBV5-1 and TRBJ1-4; D may be TRBD1 (6 bases). Germline V lookup: CDR1 SGHRS, CDR2 YFSETQ. This CDR3 spans 14 amino acids. V was trimmed by 4 bases and J by 7 bases, leaving 14 bases between them. The CDR3 is CASSLGGGSEKLFF. CDR3 DNA: TGCGCCAGCAGCCTGGGAGGGGGTTCTGAAAAACTGTTTTTT.

The chain employs TRBV14 and TRBJ2-5, with D perhaps TRBD2 (6 bases). The ends were cut back, 0 bases at V and 4 bases at J, with 18 bases in the middle. Germline V gene lookup returns CDR1 SGHDN and CDR2 FVKESK. The CDR3 sequence is 17 residues long. CDR3 coding DNA: TGTGCCAGCAGCCAAGAAAGAGGAGGGTCGCTCAGAGAGACCCAGTACTTC. Protein: CASSQERGGSLRETQYF.

The chain joins TRBV27 to TRBJ1-4; 8 nucleotides match TRBD1. The V gene end was trimmed by 4 bases and the J gene end by 6 bases; junction bases not matched to a gene: 7. Per germline, CDR1 MNHEY and CDR2 SMNVEV (reference sequence). The CDR3 is 15 amino acids. CDR3 in DNA: TGTGCCAGCAGTTCCCGAAGACAGGGGTATGAAAAACTGTTTTTT. It specifies CASSSRRQGYEKLFF. The complete variable domain, with remaining parts taken from reference TRBV27 and TRBJ1-4, reads EAQVTQNPRYLITVTGKKLTVTCSQNMNHEYMSWYRQDPGLGLRQIYYSMNVEVTDKGDVPEGYKVSRKEKRNFPLILESPSPNQTSLYFCASSSRRQGYEKLFFGSGTQLSVL.

This chain connects TRBV27 to TRBJ2-3; TRBD1 is a possible D gene (6 bases). From germline, CDR1 is MNHEY and CDR2 SMNVEV (reference sequence). The CDR3 has 16 amino acids. V was trimmed by 4 bases and J by 2 bases, leaving 16 bases between them. The CDR3 nucleotides are TGTGCCAGCAGTTCGCGACGGACAGAGTTCACAGATACGCAGTATTTT. This encodes CASSSRRTEFTDTQYF.

The chain is built from TRBV4-1 and TRBJ1-4; TRBD1 is a possible D gene (5 bases). CDR3 length equals 15 residues. CDR1 and CDR2 (germline): MGHRA, YSYEKL. V was shortened by 4 bases and J by 7 bases, with 16 bases between the two germline ends. In DNA form, the CDR3 reads TGCGCCAGCAGCCTTTTGGGGCCCGGGCGTGAAAAACTGTTTTTT. It yields the protein CASSLLGPGREKLFF.

The gene calls are TRBV6-1 and TRBJ2-7, with TRBD2 matching over 9 bases. This CDR3 is built from 15 residues. Trimming took 8 bases from V and 0 from J; bases not matched to a gene: 8. Germline CDR1 MNHNS, CDR2 SASEGT. The CDR3 bases are TGTGCCAGCCAGTCCCTTAGCGGGAGCTCCTACGAGCAGTACTTC. Its translation is CASQSLSGSSYEQYF.

The chain carries TRBV30 and TRBJ2-7; 9 nucleotides agree with TRBD2. Per the germline V gene, CDR1 is GTSNPN and CDR2 is SVGIG (reference sequence). With V trimmed by 7 bases and J by 6 bases, 4 bases remained unmatched. The CDR3 covers 11 residues. The CDR3 DNA reads as TGTGCCTCGCTAGCGGGACTCGAGCAGTACTTC. Translated: CASLAGLEQYF.

The V gene is TRBV5-6, the J gene TRBJ2-7; D not certain. CDR1 SGHDT and CDR2 YYEEEE come from the germline V gene. Between the trimmed V and J ends, which lost 1 base and 0 bases, there was a span of 14 bases. The CDR3 runs to 16 residues. The CDR3 spells CASSLRTWSGSYEQYF. The CDR3 nucleotides are TGTGCCAGCAGCTTGAGAACCTGGTCGGGCTCCTACGAGCAGTACTTC.

This clone was seen just once. The CDR3 loop is CASSQNTGQGGEQYF. The CDR3 DNA reads as TGTGCCAGCAGCCAAAATACCGGACAGGGGGGCGAGCAGTACTTC. The rearrangement links TRBV7-6 to TRBJ2-7; 10 bases agree with TRBD1. The CDR3 covers 15 residues. CDR1 is SGHVS, CDR2 FNYEAQ, per germline. J was trimmed by 6 bases and V by 5 bases; bases with no gene match: 10.

This chain links TRBV6-1 with TRBJ2-7; D is unresolved. V was cut by 3 bases and J by 3 bases, with 9 bases left in between. Germline CDR1 and CDR2: MNHNS and SASEGT. The CDR3 spans 13 residues. The chain's CDR3 is CASSEFPGYEQYF. For the CDR3, the DNA is TGTGCCAGCAGTGAGTTTCCGGGCTACGAGCAGTACTTC.

This clone has just one count. The rearrangement links TRBV6-5 to TRBJ1-1; possible D gene TRBD1, 5 bases. CDR1 is MNHEY and CDR2 is SVGAGI in the germline V gene. The CDR3 is 15 residues long. V was clipped by 4 bases and J by 10 bases, with 22 bases between them. The CDR3 spells CASSLRQGRPGGAFF. The CDR3 DNA sequence: TGTGCCAGCAGTTTAAGGCAAGGGCGCCCGGGGGGAGCTTTCTTT.

This rearrangement joins TRBV5-4 to TRBJ1-2; D might be TRBD1 (6 bases). CDR1 is SGHNT and CDR2 is YYREEE in the germline V gene (reference sequence). Trimming left V 4 bases short and J 7 bases short, with 14 bases between. This CDR3 contains 13 residues. The CDR3 DNA follows: TGTGCCAGCAGCACTACAGGGACGGGTGGCTACACCTTC. This codes for CASSTTGTGGYTF.

This clone was detected once. The chain joins TRBV7-2 to TRBJ2-1; the D gene is possibly TRBD2 (5 bases). The V gene's germline CDR1 is SGHTA and CDR2 FQGNSA. This CDR3 has 17 residues. Between the trimmed V and J ends, which lost 0 bases and 2 bases, there was a span of 14 bases. CDR3 sequence reads: CASSLAGAPGTYNEQFF. The CDR3 coding sequence is TGTGCCAGCAGCTTAGCGGGAGCCCCTGGGACCTACAATGAGCAGTTCTTC.

The rearrangement uses TRBV5-4 and TRBJ1-1; possible D gene TRBD1, 6 bases. Germline CDR1 reads SGHNT; CDR2 reads YYREEE (reference sequence). This CDR3 has 16 residues. Deletions cut 0 bases from V and 1 base from J, with 13 bases between. The CDR3 nucleotides read TGTGCCAGCAGCTTGGAGCCAGGGGTGGCGAACACTGAAGCTTTCTTT. This encodes CASSLEPGVANTEAFF.

The V call is TRBV10-3, the J call TRBJ1-6; a possible D gene is TRBD1 (5 bases). The CDR3 has 15 residues. The V and J ends lost 0 bases and 8 bases respectively, with 11 bases between them. Germline CDR1 and CDR2: ENHRY and SYGVKD. This CDR3 reads CAISESHRRDSPLHF. CDR3 DNA: TGTGCCATCAGTGAGTCACACAGGAGGGATTCACCCCTCCACTTT.

The genes are TRBV5-1 and TRBJ2-2; TRBD2 is a possible D gene (6 bases). The CDR3 totals 19 residues. Looked up from germline, CDR1 is SGHRS and CDR2 is YFSETQ. With 0 bases removed from V and 4 bases from J, the gap between germline ends came to 22 bases. CDR3 loop: CASSLADGRAWRGTGELFF. The CDR3 DNA reads TGCGCCAGCAGCTTGGCCGACGGGCGGGCCTGGAGGGGCACCGGGGAGCTGTTTTTT. Drawing the rest from reference TRBV5-1 and TRBJ2-2, the complete variable domain is KAGVTQTPRYLIKTRGQQVTLSCSPISGHRSVSWYQQTPGQGLQFLFEYFSETQRNKGNFPGRFSGRQFSNSRSEMNVSTLELGDSALYLCASSLADGRAWRGTGELFFGEGSRLTVL.

This chain uses TRBV4-3 with TRBJ2-7, with TRBD1 identical over 7 bases. The germline V gene has CDR1 LGHNA and CDR2 YSLEER. After removal of 4 bases from V and 4 bases from J, the junction contained 10 bases not matched to a gene. The CDR3 has 15 residues. The CDR3 loop reads CASSPSPGTAYEQYF. CDR3 sequence (DNA): TGCGCCAGCAGCCCCTCCCCCGGGACAGCTTACGAGCAGTACTTC.

This sequence joins TRBV19 and TRBJ1-1; maybe TRBD1 (6 bases). Germline assignment: CDR1 LNHDA and CDR2 SQIVND (reference sequence). The V and J ends lost 8 bases and 3 bases respectively, with 19 bases between them. There are 15 residues in the CDR3. Here the CDR3 reads CASSRLGGQYTEAFF. The CDR3 DNA reads TGTGCCAGTTCCCGGCTTGGGGGACAATACACTGAAGCTTTCTTT. The whole variable domain, remainder taken from reference TRBV19 and TRBJ1-1, is DGGITQSPKYLFRKEGQNVTLSCEQNLNHDAMYWYRQDPGQGLRLIYYSQIVNDFQKGDIAEGYSVSREKKESFPLTVTSAQKNPTAFYLCASSRLGGQYTEAFFGQGTRLTVV.

The rearrangement joins TRBV5-5 to TRBJ1-1; the D is unclear. Trimming stripped 3 bases from V and 4 bases from J, with 10 bases between. Germline V gene data show CDR1 as SGHKS and CDR2 as YYEKEE (reference sequence). CDR3 length equals 13 residues. In nucleotides, the CDR3 is TGTGCCAGCAGCTGGGCGGTCGGCACTGAAGCTTTCTTT. This sequence encodes CASSWAVGTEAFF.

The chain couples TRBV9 to TRBJ2-2; 9 bases match TRBD1. The CDR3 covers 18 residues. The V gene end was trimmed by 0 bases and the J gene end by 7 bases; junction bases not matched to a gene: 13. Germline V gene lookup returns CDR1 SGDLS and CDR2 YYNGEE. CDR3 amino acids: CASSVGPPGQGSGGELFF. In DNA, the CDR3 is TGTGCCAGCAGCGTAGGTCCCCCCGGACAGGGGTCTGGCGGGGAGCTGTTTTTT.

About this clone: This CDR3 is also generated by other DNA sequences in the sample. This sequence joins TRBV18 and TRBJ1-5; D remains unclear. The CDR3 contains 13 residues. CDR1 and CDR2 (germline): KGHSH, LQKENI. V dropped 3 bases and J dropped 4 bases, with 7 bases sitting between them. CDR3 protein: CASSPSQNQPQHF. In DNA, the CDR3 is TGTGCCAGCTCACCGAGTCAAAATCAGCCCCAGCATTTT.

The DNA for the CDR3 is TGTGCCAGCAGTTTCGGCAGGCAAGAGACCCAGTACTTC. It specifies CASSFGRQETQYF. The J gene is TRBJ2-5, the V gene TRBV28; no clear D. In germline, CDR1 is MDHEN, CDR2 SYDVKM. The CDR3 runs 13 residues. Trimming cost V 3 bases and J 2 bases, with 7 bases left between them.

This chain links TRBV29-1 with TRBJ2-5; 11 bases align to TRBD2. CDR1 and CDR2 from the germline V gene are SQVTM and ANQGSEA. The V gene end was trimmed by 8 bases and the J gene end by 5 bases; junction bases not matched to a gene: 13. CDR3 length: 15 residues. CDR3 DNA sequence: TGCAGCTTACTGCCCAATTTAGCGGGAGGGGAGACCCAGTACTTC. Its protein is CSLLPNLAGGETQYF.